Each of the 30 T cell receptor beta chains below was sequenced from the same sample in a study of blood T cells in healthy people across ages. The use of a sample-barcoded 5' primer and a J-beta primer mix characterized a second PCR of roughly 7 to 11 cycles. TCRdb processed the 5' RACE reads anew with MiXCR; each CDR3 protein has one entry. This table has some 640,000 distinct CDR3 sequences, around 31% appearing once. The sequenced sample consisted of blood. Every receptor here comes from a woman over 75 in good health.

This clonotype was counted a few times. The chain is built from TRBV20-1 and TRBJ2-2, with D possibly being TRBD2 (6 bases). Trimming pared 6 bases from V and 6 bases from J, leaving 11 bases between. The CDR3 runs to 12 residues. Germline loops: CDR1 DFQATT, CDR2 SNEGSKA (reference sequence). The CDR3 loop reads CSAGPGAGELFF. The DNA for the CDR3 is TGCAGTGCGGGCCCGGGAGCCGGGGAGCTGTTTTTT.

The CDR3 nucleotides are TGCGCCAGCAGCCAAGATAGAAGGGACTCCTTTGACAAAAACATTCAGTACTTC. This codes for CASSQDRRDSFDKNIQYF. V and J are TRBV4-3 and TRBJ2-4, with D maybe TRBD2 (6 bases). CDR3 length: 18 amino acids. Trimming took 0 bases from V and 3 from J, leaving 18 bases between them. From germline, CDR1 is LGHNA and CDR2 YSLEER.

This clonotype has a count of ten or more. The CDR3 region has the DNA TGCGCCAGCAGCCAAGTTTATCGCGAGACCCAGTACTTC. Translating gives CASSQVYRETQYF. The V gene is TRBV4-3, the J gene TRBJ2-5; D call uncertain. V was trimmed by 1 base and J by 5 bases, leaving 8 bases between them. In germline, CDR1 is LGHNA, CDR2 YSLEER. This CDR3 comprises 13 residues.

This clonotype was seen a few times. The chain recombines TRBV29-1 with TRBJ1-2; D is perhaps TRBD1 (5 bases). The CDR3 runs 11 residues. Germline V gene sequence: CDR1 SQVTM, CDR2 ANQGSEA. V was clipped by 5 bases and J by 8 bases, with 12 bases between them. This chain's CDR3 is CSVTTGSGYTF. The CDR3 bases are TGCAGCGTTACCACAGGAAGCGGCTACACCTTC.

Details on this clonotype: The junction departs from the called germline gene at one end, perhaps through a read error. The gene calls are TRBV14 and TRBJ1-2; TRBD1 matches 7 bases. Germline V gene data show CDR1 as SGHDN and CDR2 as FVKESK. The CDR3 runs 17 residues. CDR3 in amino acids: CTSSQNRDSFSNYGYTF. The CDR3 DNA follows: TGTACCAGCAGCCAAAACCGGGACAGTTTTTCTAACTATGGCTACACCTTC.

This clonotype was seen ten or more times. The chain combines TRBV6-2 or TRBV6-3 with TRBJ1-1; TRBD1 matches 8 bases. The germline CDR1 and CDR2 sequences are MNHEY and SVGEGT. Trimming cost V 2 bases and J 7 bases; bases outside gene matches: 9. This CDR3 is 15 amino acids long. In DNA, the CDR3 is TGTGCCAGCAGTTACCAAGGCAGGGGGCCTGGTGAAGCTTTCTTT. This sequence encodes CASSYQGRGPGEAFF.

J is TRBJ1-6 and V is TRBV5-1, with a tentative D call TRBD1 (5 bases). Trimming removed 4 bases at V and 10 bases at J, with 12 bases between. Germline loops: CDR1 SGHRS, CDR2 YFSETQ. The CDR3 length is 13 residues. The CDR3 coding sequence is TGCGCCAGCAGCCAACGGGACGAATCACCCCTCCACTTT. Translated, it gives CASSQRDESPLHF.

This clonotype occurred a few times. An end of the junction does not agree with germline; a read error may underlie this. The gene calls are TRBV7-9 and TRBJ2-5, with D perhaps matching TRBD2 (6 bases). Germline CDR1 SEHNR, CDR2 FQNEAQ (reference sequence). The CDR3 contains 14 residues. The CDR3 reads CASSPQGLRETRYF. For the CDR3, the DNA is TGTGCCAGCAGCCCGCAGGGTCTCCGGGAGACCCGGTACTTC.

V gene TRBV6-1 combines with J gene TRBJ2-3; the match to TRBD2 covers 10 bases. V was pared by 8 bases and J by 2 bases, with 7 bases of the junction left unmatched. The CDR3 runs to 15 residues. Germline assignment: CDR1 MNHNS and CDR2 SASEGT. The CDR3 nucleotides read TGTGCCAGCGTGATAGCGGGGGGACACACAGATACGCAGTATTTT. Translation gives CASVIAGGHTDTQYF.

The V and J genes are TRBV12-5 and TRBJ2-7; 9 positions agree with TRBD2. V lost 1 base and J lost 7; bases outside the gene matches: 14. Germline V gene sequence: CDR1 LGHNT, CDR2 FRNRAP. CDR3 length: 17 residues. CDR3 amino acids: CASGLARGGGGAYEQYF. The CDR3 DNA follows: TGTGCTAGTGGTTTGGCACGCGGCGGCGGGGGGGCATATGAGCAGTACTTC.

This clonotype was seen many times. This chain joins TRBV4-2 and TRBJ1-1; the D gene is possibly TRBD1 (5 bases). This CDR3 has 15 amino acids. The V end was cut by 4 bases, the J end by 1 base, with 13 bases between. Germline loops: CDR1 LGHNA, CDR2 YNFKEQ. CDR3 region: CASSPTTGQNTEAFF. The CDR3 region has the DNA TGTGCCAGCAGCCCAACGACTGGACAGAACACTGAAGCTTTCTTT.

The sample holds a few counts of this clonotype. The V call is TRBV19, the J call TRBJ2-5, with D possibly TRBD2 on 6 matching bases. The CDR3 consists of 13 residues. Germline CDR1 reads LNHDA; CDR2 reads SQIVND (reference sequence). V lost 5 bases to trimming and J lost 4 bases, with 11 bases between them. The CDR3 nucleotides are TGTGCCAGTAGTGTAACTAGCCGAGAGACCCAGTACTTC. It codes for CASSVTSRETQYF.

This clonotype was observed a few times. The chain employs TRBV6-5 and TRBJ2-1; 15 positions match TRBD2. Trimming removed 8 bases from V and 9 bases from J; junction bases left unmatched: 5. The CDR3 runs to 14 residues. CDR1 is MNHEY and CDR2 is SVGAGI in the germline V gene. CDR3 amino acids: CASGLAGGPGEQFF. The CDR3 DNA follows: TGTGCCAGCGGACTAGCGGGGGGGCCGGGTGAGCAGTTCTTC.

This clonotype was counted many times. This chain links TRBV29-1 with TRBJ2-5; 7 nucleotides agree with TRBD1. V was pared by 6 bases and J by 5 bases, with 12 bases of the junction left unmatched. In germline, CDR1 is SQVTM, CDR2 ANQGSEA. The CDR3 consists of 14 residues. CDR3 region: CSVRPRGGLETQYF. CDR3 DNA sequence: TGCAGCGTGAGACCGAGAGGGGGCTTGGAGACCCAGTACTTC. Combining the CDR3 with reference TRBV29-1 and TRBJ2-5 gives the whole variable domain SAVISQKPSRDICQRGTSLTIQCQVDSQVTMMFWYRQQPGQSLTLIATANQGSEATYESGFVIDKFPISRPNLTFSTLTVSNMSPEDSSIYLCSVRPRGGLETQYFGPGTRLLVL.

This clonotype appeared many times. The chain carries TRBV7-3 and TRBJ2-6; TRBD2 matches 14 bases. The CDR3 has 18 amino acids. Germline loops: CDR1 SGHTA, CDR2 FQGTGA. J lost 2 bases, V lost 2 bases, and 2 bases had no gene match. The chain's CDR3 is CASSLGLAGGAGANVLTF. CDR3 bases: TGTGCCAGCAGCTTAGGACTAGCGGGGGGTGCTGGGGCCAACGTCCTGACTTTC.

V gene TRBV30 combines with J gene TRBJ1-1; D remains unclear. Germline CDR1 reads GTSNPN; CDR2 reads SVGIG (reference sequence). The germline V and J ends were trimmed by 8 bases and 4 bases, with 11 bases remaining between them. The CDR3 contains 11 residues. CDR3 sequence reads: CAETMSTEAFF. The CDR3 DNA reads as TGTGCCGAGACCATGAGCACTGAAGCTTTCTTT.

The chain employs TRBV5-1 and TRBJ1-5; D possibly corresponds to TRBD1 (5 bases). From germline, CDR1 is SGHRS and CDR2 YFSETQ. The CDR3 spans 15 residues. V lost 4 bases and J lost 4, with 15 bases in between. Here the CDR3 reads CASSLDGAKNQPQHF. CDR3 in DNA: TGCGCCAGCAGCCTCGATGGGGCGAAAAATCAGCCCCAGCATTTT. Full variable domain (missing parts from reference TRBV5-1 and TRBJ1-5): KAGVTQTPRYLIKTRGQQVTLSCSPISGHRSVSWYQQTPGQGLQFLFEYFSETQRNKGNFPGRFSGRQFSNSRSEMNVSTLELGDSALYLCASSLDGAKNQPQHFGDGTRLSIL.

The rearrangement links TRBV7-6 to TRBJ1-2; D not resolved. Germline CDR1 reads SGHVS; CDR2 reads FNYEAQ. The CDR3 is 16 amino acids. Trimming cost V 1 base and J 4 bases, with 16 bases left between them. Here the CDR3 reads CASSLEAAPGSYGYTF. The CDR3 nucleotides are TGTGCCAGCAGCTTAGAGGCGGCCCCAGGCAGCTATGGCTACACCTTC.

Note on this clonotype: A much larger clone differs by one base, so this may be a read error. This rearrangement joins TRBV5-1 to TRBJ1-1; perhaps TRBD1 as D (6 bases). From germline, CDR1 is SGHRS and CDR2 YFSETQ. CDR3 length equals 16 residues. The germline V and J ends were trimmed by 7 bases and 6 bases, with 25 bases remaining between them. The CDR3 region has the DNA TGCGCCAGCGGCTCTTCGACGGGGGCAGGTGGTGCTGAAGCTTTCTTT. This gives the protein CASGSSTGAGGAEAFF.

At least ten counts were recorded for this clonotype. V gene TRBV9 combines with J gene TRBJ1-2, with D tentatively TRBD1 (5 bases). This CDR3 has 15 amino acids. V shed 3 bases and J shed 0 bases, with 12 bases lying between them. Germline loops: CDR1 SGDLS, CDR2 YYNGEE. In nucleotides, the CDR3 is TGTGCCAGCAGCGCCGGGACCGATTCTAACTATGGCTACACCTTC. Translation: CASSAGTDSNYGYTF.

This clonotype was recorded many times. The chain has TRBV20-1 and TRBJ1-2, with D perhaps TRBD1 (5 bases). In germline, CDR1 is DFQATT, CDR2 SNEGSKA (reference sequence). V was cut by 6 bases and J by 3 bases, with 11 bases left in between. This CDR3 region has 12 residues. CDR3 in amino acids: CSAPGRDYGYTF. The CDR3 DNA sequence: TGCAGTGCCCCGGGACGGGACTATGGCTACACCTTC.

This clonotype showed up just a few times. V usage is TRBV9 and J usage is TRBJ1-2; D call uncertain. Germline V gives CDR1 SGDLS, CDR2 YYNGEE. The CDR3 is made up of 13 amino acids. V was shortened by 1 base and J by 3 bases, with 7 bases between the two germline ends. CDR3 amino acids: CASSVSADYGYTF. In nucleotides, the CDR3 is TGTGCCAGCAGCGTATCCGCAGACTATGGCTACACCTTC.

This clonotype has just a few counts. A much larger clone differs from this one at a single base, so this may be a read error. V gene TRBV12-3 or TRBV12-4 combines with J gene TRBJ2-7, with D possibly TRBD2 on 5 matching bases. V was shortened by 6 bases and J by 7 bases, with 13 bases between the two germline ends. The CDR3 runs 12 residues. CDR3 sequence: CASRRTGNEQYF. The CDR3 bases are TGTGCCAGCAGGCGGACTGGGAATGAGCAGTACTTC.

This chain uses TRBV5-6 with TRBJ1-2; 7 bases are a match to TRBD1. In germline, CDR1 is SGHDT, CDR2 YYEEEE. V dropped 6 bases and J dropped 10; count of bases not matched to a gene: 18. This CDR3 region has 15 residues. CDR3 sequence (DNA): TGTGCCAGCACCTTATCGACAGGGTTGTCCATTAACTACACCTTC. This sequence encodes CASTLSTGLSINYTF.

In regard to this clonotype: This sequence may be a read error, since a much larger clone differs from it by one base. The chain couples TRBV7-8 to TRBJ2-1; 7 nucleotides align to TRBD2. Germline CDR1 SGHVS, CDR2 FQNEAQ. Trimming removed 5 bases from V and 2 bases from J; junction bases left unmatched: 12. The length of the CDR3 is 17 residues. CDR3 nucleotide sequence: TGTGCCAGCAGCAGAACCTTGGGGGGGTTGACCTACAATGAGCAGTTCTTC. It specifies CASSRTLGGLTYNEQFF.

The sample holds many counts of this clonotype. V and J are TRBV7-2 and TRBJ2-1, with a possible D match to TRBD1 (6 bases). The CDR3 is 15 amino acids. V was clipped by 1 base and J by 6 bases, with 13 bases between them. Germline V gives CDR1 SGHTA, CDR2 FQGNSA. CDR3 in amino acids: CASSLGGTRINEQFF. The CDR3 bases are TGTGCCAGCAGCTTAGGAGGGACACGGATCAATGAGCAGTTCTTC. The entire variable domain, with the rest obtained from reference TRBV7-2 and TRBJ2-1, is as follows: GAGVSQSPSNKVTEKGKDVELRCDPISGHTALYWYRQSLGQGLEFLIYFQGNSAPDKSGLPSDRFSAERTGGSVSTLTIQRTQQEDSAVYLCASSLGGTRINEQFFGPGTRLTVL.

This rearrangement joins TRBV20-1 to TRBJ2-3; D is perhaps TRBD2 (5 bases). This CDR3 has 13 amino acids. V lost 3 bases, J lost 1 base, and 8 bases lay in between. Germline V lookup: CDR1 DFQATT, CDR2 SNEGSKA (reference sequence). The CDR3 sequence is CSASNGGTDTQYF. CDR3 bases: TGCAGTGCTAGTAACGGGGGCACAGATACGCAGTATTTT.

The sample holds many counts of this clonotype. The chain uses TRBV7-2 and TRBJ1-5; D gene uncertain. The CDR3 contains 16 residues. The V and J ends lost 5 bases and 3 bases respectively, with 17 bases between them. From germline, CDR1 is SGHTA and CDR2 FQGNSA. The CDR3 spells CASSRTWTGINQPQHF. The CDR3 DNA is TGTGCCAGCAGCCGAACGTGGACGGGAATCAATCAGCCCCAGCATTTT. The full variable domain, its missing parts supplied by reference TRBV7-2 and TRBJ1-5, is GAGVSQSPSNKVTEKGKDVELRCDPISGHTALYWYRQSLGQGLEFLIYFQGNSAPDKSGLPSDRFSAERTGGSVSTLTIQRTQQEDSAVYLCASSRTWTGINQPQHFGDGTRLSIL.

This sequence joins TRBV29-1 and TRBJ2-3; tentatively, D is TRBD1 (6 bases). Germline V gene sequence: CDR1 SQVTM, CDR2 ANQGSEA. The CDR3 is made up of 16 amino acids. V was shortened by 0 bases and J by 6 bases, with 19 bases between the two germline ends. The CDR3 nucleotides are TGCAGCGTTGAAGAGAGAACAGGGCCCTTCGCGGATACGCAGTATTTT. Its protein product is CSVEERTGPFADTQYF.

This clonotype has ten or more counts. The rearrangement uses TRBV20-1 and TRBJ1-2; perhaps TRBD1 as D (5 bases). CDR1 DFQATT and CDR2 SNEGSKA come from the germline V gene (reference sequence). The CDR3 spans 16 residues. The V gene lost 0 bases and the J gene lost 2 bases, with 16 bases spanning the gap. The CDR3 nucleotides read TGCAGTGCTAGAGATCTGCGGCAGGGAGGAAACTATGGCTACACCTTC. It encodes CSARDLRQGGNYGYTF.